These T cell receptor beta chains were read from a single sample in a study of post-analysis software for immune sequencing data. TCRdb passed the PCR reads through MiXCR, listing each CDR3 protein once. Here the sample spans about 820,000 distinct CDR3 sequences, roughly 50% being singletons. The specimen was blood. The receptors derive from a girl aged 10-17 years with multiple sclerosis. CDR3s include the opening cysteine and the closing phenylalanine or tryptophan. D genes are given only for firm matches. Where a row states a size, it is once, few, many or the class of an expanded clone; other rows omit it.

abundance	v_gene	j_gene	d_gene	CDR3aa	CDR3nt
NA	TRBV2	TRBJ2-4	NA	CASRVYRDEQYF	TGTGCCAGCAGAGTCTATCGAGATGAGCAGTACTTC
NA	TRBV20-1	TRBJ2-5	TRBD2	CSATLTSGGAQETQYF	TGCAGTGCCACACTAACTAGCGGGGGGGCCCAAGAGACCCAGTACTTC
NA	TRBV13	TRBJ2-4	NA	CASSSRASHPLEQYF	TGTGCCAGCAGCTCTAGGGCTAGCCATCCTTTGGAGCAGTACTTC
few	TRBV7-3	TRBJ2-5	NA	CASSLTRGGQETQYF	TGTGCCAGCAGCTTGACAAGGGGGGGCCAAGAGACCCAGTACTTC
NA	TRBV9	TRBJ2-1	NA	CASSPLGFDRYNEQFF	TGTGCCAGCAGCCCATTGGGGTTTGACCGCTACAATGAGCAGTTCTTC
NA	TRBV20-1	TRBJ2-3	NA	CSGGSNADTQYF	TGCTCAGGAGGATCTAATGCAGATACGCAGTATTTT
few	TRBV20-1	TRBJ2-5	TRBD2	CSAKVGGGQGTQYF	TGCAGTGCAAAAGTGGGCGGGGGGCAGGGGACCCAGTACTTC
NA	TRBV11-2	TRBJ2-1	TRBD2	CASSFRAGGWNEQFF	TGTGCCAGCAGCTTTAGAGCGGGGGGGTGGAATGAGCAGTTCTTC
NA	TRBV6-5	TRBJ2-3	NA	CASRLRITDTQYF	TGTGCCAGCAGGCTCCGGATCACAGATACGCAGTATTTT
NA	TRBV20-1	TRBJ2-7	TRBD1	CSANDRQGIPYEQYF	TGCAGTGCCAACGACCGACAGGGAATCCCCTACGAGCAGTACTTC
NA	TRBV7-3	TRBJ2-1	NA	CASSLTSLGEQFF	TGTGCCAGCAGCTTAACGTCCCTGGGTGAGCAGTTCTTC
NA	TRBV5-1	TRBJ2-1	NA	CASSVPGTSSKSSYNEQFF	TGCGCCAGCAGCGTCCCCGGGACTTCCTCTAAAAGCTCCTACAATGAGCAGTTCTTC
NA	TRBV7-2	TRBJ2-7	TRBD2	CASSPYVGLAGYYEQYF	TGTGCCAGCAGCCCCTATGTGGGACTAGCGGGATACTACGAGCAGTACTTC
NA	TRBV29-1	TRBJ1-2	NA	CSATLGTDGLVAYGYTF	TGCAGCGCTACCCTTGGGACGGACGGGCTCGTGGCCTATGGCTACACCTTC
few	TRBV6-5	TRBJ2-7	TRBD1	CASSRTGVSYEQYF	TGTGCCAGCAGTAGGACAGGGGTGTCCTACGAGCAGTACTTC
NA	TRBV5-1	TRBJ2-7	TRBD2	CASSLATSGETREQYF	TGCGCCAGCAGCTTGGCGACTAGCGGAGAGACGCGGGAGCAGTACTTC
few	TRBV5-1	TRBJ2-7	NA	CASRRTEEFEQYF	TGCGCCAGCAGGCGGACAGAGGAGTTCGAGCAGTACTTC
few	TRBV29-1	TRBJ1-4	NA	CSVEQTGRYRFF	TGCAGCGTTGAACAGACAGGAAGGTATAGGTTTTTT
NA	TRBV6-5	TRBJ2-6	NA	CASRQTTTPANVLTF	TGTGCCAGCAGACAAACAACTACTCCGGCCAACGTCCTGACTTTC
NA	TRBV10-3	TRBJ2-5	NA	CAISPRVQETQYF	TGTGCCATCAGCCCCCGGGTCCAAGAGACCCAGTACTTC
NA	TRBV7-3	TRBJ1-5	NA	CASSLGAYGNQPQHF	TGTGCCAGCAGCTTAGGGGCTTACGGCAATCAGCCCCAGCATTTT
NA	TRBV12-3/TRBV12-4	TRBJ2-7	TRBD1	CASSLKRQGGGGQYF	TGTGCCAGCAGTTTAAAGAGACAGGGGGGCGGAGGGCAGTACTTC
NA	TRBV4-1	TRBJ2-1	TRBD2	CASSSGRRTSVNNEQFF	TGCGCCAGCAGCTCAGGTCGTCGGACTAGCGTAAACAATGAGCAGTTCTTC
once	TRBV5-1	TRBJ2-3	NA	CASSSGKGTDTQYF	TGCGCCAGCAGCTCAGGAAAGGGCACAGATACGCAGTATTTT
NA	TRBV6-6	TRBJ2-5	NA	CASRGATGRGETQYF	TGTGCCAGCAGAGGCGCCACAGGGAGGGGAGAGACCCAGTACTTC
few	TRBV7-2	TRBJ2-5	NA	CASSFGQKQETQYF	TGTGCCAGCAGCTTCGGACAGAAACAAGAGACCCAGTACTTC
NA	TRBV21-1	TRBJ2-5	NA	CASSKDRGWETQYF	TGTGCCAGCAGCAAAGACAGGGGGTGGGAGACCCAGTACTTC
NA	TRBV29-1	TRBJ2-1	NA	CSVRGANSNEQFF	TGCAGCGTACGGGGGGCAAACTCCAATGAGCAGTTCTTC
few	TRBV4-1	TRBJ1-2	NA	CASSQDGNNYGYTF	TGCGCCAGCAGCCAGGACGGAAATAACTATGGCTACACCTTC
few	TRBV2	TRBJ2-3	TRBD2	CASRTLAYGTDTQYF	TGTGCCAGCAGGACACTAGCGTATGGCACAGATACGCAGTATTTT
few	TRBV4-1	TRBJ2-1	TRBD1	CASSQEGQNWVDEQFF	TGCGCCAGCAGCCAAGAGGGACAGAACTGGGTCGATGAGCAGTTCTTC
NA	TRBV10-2	TRBJ1-5	NA	CASRVDWNQPQHF	TGCGCCAGCAGGGTTGATTGGAATCAGCCCCAGCATTTT
few	TRBV29-1	TRBJ2-1	NA	CSVSRSLELNEQFF	TGCAGCGTGAGTAGGAGTTTGGAACTTAATGAGCAGTTCTTC
few	TRBV2	TRBJ2-7	NA	CASSEGNSYEQYF	TGTGCCAGCAGTGAAGGCAACTCCTACGAGCAGTACTTC
NA	TRBV20-1	TRBJ2-1	TRBD2	CSAGGTTVANEQFF	TGCAGTGCTGGAGGGACTACCGTCGCTAATGAGCAGTTCTTC
NA	TRBV3-1	TRBJ1-2	NA	CASSQAPGEYYGYTF	TGTGCCAGCAGCCAAGCCCCAGGGGAGTACTATGGCTACACCTTC
NA	TRBV10-2	TRBJ2-7	NA	CASKRGGASSYEQYF	TGCGCCAGTAAGAGAGGAGGGGCCAGCTCCTACGAGCAGTACTTC
NA	TRBV29-1	TRBJ2-5	NA	CSVRGGQGKQYF	TGCAGCGTCCGGGGGGGACAGGGCAAGCAGTACTTC
NA	TRBV7-9	TRBJ2-4	NA	CASSPITRGKNIQYF	TGTGCCAGCAGCCCCATTACGAGGGGAAAAAACATTCAGTACTTC
NA	TRBV6-5	TRBJ2-7	TRBD2	CASSYTRPSGSPYEQYF	TGTGCCAGCAGTTACACTAGACCTAGCGGGAGCCCCTACGAGCAGTACTTC
NA	TRBV9	TRBJ2-1	TRBD2	CASSNLAGGPKDEQFF	TGTGCCAGCAGCAACCTAGCGGGGGGCCCTAAGGATGAGCAGTTCTTC
NA	TRBV12-3/TRBV12-4	TRBJ2-5	TRBD2	CASSLGAAGGQETQYF	TGTGCCAGCAGTTTGGGGGCAGCGGGGGGTCAAGAGACCCAGTACTTC
NA	TRBV7-9	TRBJ2-4	NA	CASSSLAIQYF	TGTGCCAGCAGCTCGCTAGCAATCCAGTACTTC
NA	TRBV4-1	TRBJ2-5	TRBD2	CASSQVGSAGGQETQYF	TGCGCCAGCAGCCAAGTGGGTTCGGCGGGGGGCCAAGAGACCCAGTACTTC
few	TRBV7-8	TRBJ1-2	NA	CASSSVSVYGYTF	TGTGCCAGCAGCTCGGTTTCGGTCTATGGCTACACCTTC
NA	TRBV5-1	TRBJ1-6	NA	CASSPDRRTYNSPLHF	TGCGCCAGCAGTCCTGACAGGCGGACGTATAATTCACCCCTCCACTTT
NA	TRBV7-2	TRBJ2-7	TRBD1	CASSSRTGYSYEQYF	TGTGCCAGCAGCTCCCGGACAGGGTACTCCTACGAGCAGTACTTC